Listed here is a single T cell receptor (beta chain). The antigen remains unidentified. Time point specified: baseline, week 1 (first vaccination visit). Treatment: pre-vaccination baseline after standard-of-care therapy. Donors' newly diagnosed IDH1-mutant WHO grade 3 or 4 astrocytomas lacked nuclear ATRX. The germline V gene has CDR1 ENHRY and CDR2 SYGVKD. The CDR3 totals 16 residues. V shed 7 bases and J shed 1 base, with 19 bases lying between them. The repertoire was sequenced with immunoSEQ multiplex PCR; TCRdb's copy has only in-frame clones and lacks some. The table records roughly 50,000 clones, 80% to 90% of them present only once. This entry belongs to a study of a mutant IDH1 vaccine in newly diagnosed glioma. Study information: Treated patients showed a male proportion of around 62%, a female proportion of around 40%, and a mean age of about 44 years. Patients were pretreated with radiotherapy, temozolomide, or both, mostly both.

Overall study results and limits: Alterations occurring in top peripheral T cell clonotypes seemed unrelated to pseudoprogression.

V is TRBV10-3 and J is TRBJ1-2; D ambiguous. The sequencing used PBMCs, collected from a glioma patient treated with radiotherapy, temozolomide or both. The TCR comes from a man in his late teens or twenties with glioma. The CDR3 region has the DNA TGTGCCATCAACCAACCGGGCCGGAGACATAACTATGGCTACACCTTC. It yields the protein CAINQPGRRHNYGYTF.